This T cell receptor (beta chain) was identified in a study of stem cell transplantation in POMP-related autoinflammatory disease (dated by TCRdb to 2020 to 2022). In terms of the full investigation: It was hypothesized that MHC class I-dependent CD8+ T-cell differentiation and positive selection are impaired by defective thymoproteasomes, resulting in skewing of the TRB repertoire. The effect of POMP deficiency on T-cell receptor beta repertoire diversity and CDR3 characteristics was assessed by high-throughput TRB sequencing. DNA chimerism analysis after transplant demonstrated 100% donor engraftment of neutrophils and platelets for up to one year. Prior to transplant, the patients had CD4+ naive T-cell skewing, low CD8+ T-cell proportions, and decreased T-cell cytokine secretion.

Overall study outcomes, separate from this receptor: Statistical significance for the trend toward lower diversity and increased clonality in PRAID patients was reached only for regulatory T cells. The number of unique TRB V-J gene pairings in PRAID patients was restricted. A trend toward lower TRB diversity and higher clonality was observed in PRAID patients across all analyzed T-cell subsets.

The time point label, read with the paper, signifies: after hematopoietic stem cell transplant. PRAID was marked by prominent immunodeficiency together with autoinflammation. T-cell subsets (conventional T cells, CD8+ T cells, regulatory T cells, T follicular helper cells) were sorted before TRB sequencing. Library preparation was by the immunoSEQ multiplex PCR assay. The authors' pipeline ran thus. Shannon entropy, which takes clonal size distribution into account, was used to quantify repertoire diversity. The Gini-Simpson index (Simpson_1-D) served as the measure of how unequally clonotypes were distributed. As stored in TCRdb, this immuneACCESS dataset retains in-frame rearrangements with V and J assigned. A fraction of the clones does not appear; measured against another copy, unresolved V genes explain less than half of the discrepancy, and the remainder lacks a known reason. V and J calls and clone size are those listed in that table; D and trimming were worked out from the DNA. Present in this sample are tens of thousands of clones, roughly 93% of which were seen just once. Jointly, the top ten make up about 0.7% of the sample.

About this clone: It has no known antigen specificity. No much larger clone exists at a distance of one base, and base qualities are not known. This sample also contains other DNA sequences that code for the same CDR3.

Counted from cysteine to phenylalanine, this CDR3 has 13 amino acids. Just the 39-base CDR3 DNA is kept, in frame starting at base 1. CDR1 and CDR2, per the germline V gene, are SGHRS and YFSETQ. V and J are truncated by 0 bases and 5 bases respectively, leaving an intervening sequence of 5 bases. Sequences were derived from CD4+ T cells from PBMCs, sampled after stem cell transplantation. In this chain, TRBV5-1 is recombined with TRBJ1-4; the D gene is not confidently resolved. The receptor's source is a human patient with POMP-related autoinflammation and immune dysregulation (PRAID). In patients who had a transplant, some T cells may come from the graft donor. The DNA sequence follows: TGCGCCAGCAGCTTGGCGGGAAATGAAAAACTGTTTTTT. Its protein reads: CASSLAGNEKLFF.